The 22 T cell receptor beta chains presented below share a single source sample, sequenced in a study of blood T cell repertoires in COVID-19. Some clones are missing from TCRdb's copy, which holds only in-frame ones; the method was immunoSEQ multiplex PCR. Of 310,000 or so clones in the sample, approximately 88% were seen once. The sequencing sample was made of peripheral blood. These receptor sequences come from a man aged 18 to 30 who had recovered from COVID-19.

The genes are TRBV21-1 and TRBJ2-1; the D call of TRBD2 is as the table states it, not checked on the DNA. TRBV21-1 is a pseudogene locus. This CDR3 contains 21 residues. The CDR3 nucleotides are TGTGCCAGCAGCTCCCGAGTCTCGGGACTAGCGTGGACGGGCTCCTACAATGAGCAGTTCTTC. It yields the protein CASSSRVSGLAWTGSYNEQFF.

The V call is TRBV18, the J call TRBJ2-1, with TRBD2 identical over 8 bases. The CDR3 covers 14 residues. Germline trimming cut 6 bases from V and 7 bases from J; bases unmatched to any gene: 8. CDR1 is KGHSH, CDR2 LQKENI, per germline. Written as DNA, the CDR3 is TGTGCCAGCTCCGGCGGGAGGACCCGTAATGAGCAGTTCTTC. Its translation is CASSGGRTRNEQFF. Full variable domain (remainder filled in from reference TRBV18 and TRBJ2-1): NAGVMQNPRHLVRRRGQEARLRCSPMKGHSHVYWYRQLPEEGLKFMVYLQKENIIDESGMPKERFSAEFPKEGPSILRIQQVVRGDSAAYFCASSGGRTRNEQFFGPGTRLTVL.

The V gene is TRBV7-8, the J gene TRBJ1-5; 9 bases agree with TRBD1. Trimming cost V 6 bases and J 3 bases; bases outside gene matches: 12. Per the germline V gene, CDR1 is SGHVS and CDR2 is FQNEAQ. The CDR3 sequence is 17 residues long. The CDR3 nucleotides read TGTGCCAGCAGTTTTAGCCCCGGGACAGGGAACAATCAGCCCCAGCATTTT. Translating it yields CASSFSPGTGNNQPQHF.

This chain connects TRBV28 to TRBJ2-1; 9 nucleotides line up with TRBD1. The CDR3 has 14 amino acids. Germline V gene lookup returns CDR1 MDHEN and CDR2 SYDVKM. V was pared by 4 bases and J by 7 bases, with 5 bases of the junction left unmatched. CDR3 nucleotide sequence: TGTGCCAGCAGTTCCTGGACAGGGGCTAATGAGCAGTTCTTC. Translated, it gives CASSSWTGANEQFF.

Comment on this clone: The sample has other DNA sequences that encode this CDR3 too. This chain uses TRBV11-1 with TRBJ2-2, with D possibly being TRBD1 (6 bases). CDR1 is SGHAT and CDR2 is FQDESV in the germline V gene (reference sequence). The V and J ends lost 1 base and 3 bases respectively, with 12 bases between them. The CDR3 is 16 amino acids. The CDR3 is CASSLGRGLDTGELFF. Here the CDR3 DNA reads TGTGCCAGCAGCTTAGGCAGGGGATTAGACACCGGGGAGCTGTTTTTT.

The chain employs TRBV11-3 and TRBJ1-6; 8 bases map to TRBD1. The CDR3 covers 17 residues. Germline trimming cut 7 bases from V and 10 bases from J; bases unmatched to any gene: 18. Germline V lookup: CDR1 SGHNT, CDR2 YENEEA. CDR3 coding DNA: TGTGCCAGCACTCATTCTCCTACAGGGGGGTGGAAGTCACCCCTCCACTTT. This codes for CASTHSPTGGWKSPLHF.

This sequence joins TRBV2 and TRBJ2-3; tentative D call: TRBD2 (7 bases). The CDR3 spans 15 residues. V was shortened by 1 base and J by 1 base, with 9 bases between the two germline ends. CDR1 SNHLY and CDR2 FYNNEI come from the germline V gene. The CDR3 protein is CASSEGGGRTDTQYF. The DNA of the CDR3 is TGTGCCAGCAGTGAAGGGGGGGGCCGCACAGATACGCAGTATTTT.

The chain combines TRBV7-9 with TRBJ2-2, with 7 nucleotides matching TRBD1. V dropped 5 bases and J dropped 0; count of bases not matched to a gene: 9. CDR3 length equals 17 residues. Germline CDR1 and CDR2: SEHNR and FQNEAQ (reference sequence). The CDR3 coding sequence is TGTGCCAGCAGCGCCGCCGGGGACAGCGCGAACACCGGGGAGCTGTTTTTT. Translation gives CASSAAGDSANTGELFF.

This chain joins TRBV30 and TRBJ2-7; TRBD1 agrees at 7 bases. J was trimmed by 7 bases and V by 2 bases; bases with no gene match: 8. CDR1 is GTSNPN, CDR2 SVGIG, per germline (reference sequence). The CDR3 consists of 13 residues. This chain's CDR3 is CAWSLRGPGEQYF. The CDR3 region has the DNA TGTGCCTGGAGTCTGAGGGGGCCGGGGGAGCAGTACTTC.

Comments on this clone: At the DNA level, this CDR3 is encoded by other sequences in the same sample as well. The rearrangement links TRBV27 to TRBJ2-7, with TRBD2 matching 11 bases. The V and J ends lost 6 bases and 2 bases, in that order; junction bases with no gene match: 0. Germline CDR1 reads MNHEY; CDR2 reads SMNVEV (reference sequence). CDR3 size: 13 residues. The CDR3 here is CASRLAGAYEQYF. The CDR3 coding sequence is TGTGCCAGCAGACTAGCGGGGGCCTACGAGCAGTACTTC.

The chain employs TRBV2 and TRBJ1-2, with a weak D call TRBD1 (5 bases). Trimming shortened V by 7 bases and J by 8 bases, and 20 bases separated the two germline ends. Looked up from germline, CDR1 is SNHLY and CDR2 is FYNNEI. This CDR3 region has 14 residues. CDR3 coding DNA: TGTGCCAGCACCCAAGGGGCTCACGGTTCGGGCTACACCTTC. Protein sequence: CASTQGAHGSGYTF. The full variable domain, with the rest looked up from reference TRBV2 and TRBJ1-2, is EPEVTQTPSHQVTQMGQEVILRCVPISNHLYFYWYRQILGQKVEFLVSFYNNEISEKSEIFDDQFSVERPDGSNFTLKIRSTKLEDSAMYFCASTQGAHGSGYTFGSGTRLTVV.

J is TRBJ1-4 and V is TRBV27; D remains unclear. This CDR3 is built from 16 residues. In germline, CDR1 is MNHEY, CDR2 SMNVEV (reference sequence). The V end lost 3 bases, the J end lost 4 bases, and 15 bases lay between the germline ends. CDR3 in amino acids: CASSFIWAGSNEKLFF. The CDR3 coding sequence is TGTGCCAGCAGTTTTATCTGGGCGGGCAGTAATGAAAAACTGTTTTTT.

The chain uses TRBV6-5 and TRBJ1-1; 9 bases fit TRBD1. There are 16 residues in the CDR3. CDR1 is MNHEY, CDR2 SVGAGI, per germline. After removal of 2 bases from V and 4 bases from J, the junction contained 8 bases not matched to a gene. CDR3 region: CASSYTDRGVGTEAFF. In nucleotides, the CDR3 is TGTGCCAGCAGTTACACAGACAGGGGGGTGGGCACTGAAGCTTTCTTT.

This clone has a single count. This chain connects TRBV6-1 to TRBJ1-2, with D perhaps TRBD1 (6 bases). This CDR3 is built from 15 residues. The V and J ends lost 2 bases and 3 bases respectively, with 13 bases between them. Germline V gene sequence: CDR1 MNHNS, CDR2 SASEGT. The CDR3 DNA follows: TGTGCCAGCAGTGAATGGGACAAGGGCGACTATGGCTACACCTTC. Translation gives CASSEWDKGDYGYTF.

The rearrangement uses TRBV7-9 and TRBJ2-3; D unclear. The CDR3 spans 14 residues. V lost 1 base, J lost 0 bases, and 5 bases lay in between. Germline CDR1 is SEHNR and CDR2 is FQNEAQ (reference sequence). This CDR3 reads CASSLGTSTDTQYF. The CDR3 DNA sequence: TGTGCCAGCAGCTTAGGTACTAGCACAGATACGCAGTATTTT.

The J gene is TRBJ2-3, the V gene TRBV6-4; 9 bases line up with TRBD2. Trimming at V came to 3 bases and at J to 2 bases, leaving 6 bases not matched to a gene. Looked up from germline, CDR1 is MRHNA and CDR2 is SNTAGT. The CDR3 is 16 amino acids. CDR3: CASSESSGGTTDTQYF. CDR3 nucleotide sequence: TGTGCCAGCAGTGAGTCGAGCGGGGGGACCACAGATACGCAGTATTTT.

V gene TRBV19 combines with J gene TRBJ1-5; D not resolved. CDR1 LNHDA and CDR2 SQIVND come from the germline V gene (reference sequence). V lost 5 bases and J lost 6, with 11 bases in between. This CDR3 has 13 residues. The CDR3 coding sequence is TGTGCCAGTAGTGTCGCCAGTTTTCAGCCCCAGCATTTT. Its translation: CASSVASFQPQHF.

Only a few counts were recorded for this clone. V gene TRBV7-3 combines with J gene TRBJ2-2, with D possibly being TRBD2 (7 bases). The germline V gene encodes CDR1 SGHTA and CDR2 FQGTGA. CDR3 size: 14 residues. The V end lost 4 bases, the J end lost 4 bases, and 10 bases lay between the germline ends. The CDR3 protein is CASSWGGGTGELFF. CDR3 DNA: TGTGCCAGCAGCTGGGGAGGGGGCACCGGGGAGCTGTTTTTT.

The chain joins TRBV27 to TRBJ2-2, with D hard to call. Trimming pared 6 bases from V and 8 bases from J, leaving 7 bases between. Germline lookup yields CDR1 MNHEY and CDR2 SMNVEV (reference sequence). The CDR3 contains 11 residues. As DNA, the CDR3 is TGTGCCAGCAGGGTCGGTGGGGAGCTGTTTTTT. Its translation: CASRVGGELFF.

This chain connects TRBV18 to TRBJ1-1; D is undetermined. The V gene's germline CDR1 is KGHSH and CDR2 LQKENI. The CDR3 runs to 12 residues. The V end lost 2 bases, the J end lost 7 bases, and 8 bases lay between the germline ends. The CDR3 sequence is CASSPTAGEAFF. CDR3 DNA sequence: TGTGCCAGCTCACCAACGGCAGGTGAAGCTTTCTTT.

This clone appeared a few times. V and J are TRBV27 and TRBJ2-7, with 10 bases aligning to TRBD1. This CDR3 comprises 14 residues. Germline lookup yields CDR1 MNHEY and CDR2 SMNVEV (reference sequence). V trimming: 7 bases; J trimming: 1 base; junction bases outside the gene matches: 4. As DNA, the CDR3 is TGTGCCAGCACGCCGGGACAGGGGTCCTACGAGCAGTACTTC. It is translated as CASTPGQGSYEQYF.

The CDR3 coding sequence is TGTGCCAGCAGCCCTCCTTCCTACAATGAGCAGTTCTTC. Its protein product is CASSPPSYNEQFF. This chain connects TRBV7-8 to TRBJ2-1; the D is unclear. In germline, CDR1 is SGHVS, CDR2 FQNEAQ. The CDR3 is 13 amino acids. Trimming took 5 bases from V and 1 from J, leaving 6 bases between them.